The clone carrying this TCR beta chain was picked up many times. The sample is drawn from a study of early T cells in non-severe SARS-CoV-2 infection. Unique molecular identifiers were attached to individual cDNA molecules. TCRdb reanalysed the 5' RACE reads using MiXCR and keeps one entry per CDR3 protein. The profile covers tens of thousands of distinct CDR3 sequences, with over 10% appearing a single time and around 3.8% taken by the ten largest. Source material: whole blood. This TCR was recovered from an adult who was a healthcare worker with PCR-confirmed SARS-CoV-2 infection or an uninfected control (not recorded which).

CDR3 coding DNA: TGTGCCAGCAGCTTCGGGGCAAACTCCTACGAGCAGTACTTC. Amino acids: CASSFGANSYEQYF. This chain links TRBV5-5 with TRBJ2-7; D is possibly TRBD1 or TRBD2 (5 bases each). The CDR3 is 14 amino acids. V gave up 2 bases and J gave up 0 bases, with 9 bases separating them. CDR1 SGHKS and CDR2 YYEKEE come from the germline V gene (reference sequence).